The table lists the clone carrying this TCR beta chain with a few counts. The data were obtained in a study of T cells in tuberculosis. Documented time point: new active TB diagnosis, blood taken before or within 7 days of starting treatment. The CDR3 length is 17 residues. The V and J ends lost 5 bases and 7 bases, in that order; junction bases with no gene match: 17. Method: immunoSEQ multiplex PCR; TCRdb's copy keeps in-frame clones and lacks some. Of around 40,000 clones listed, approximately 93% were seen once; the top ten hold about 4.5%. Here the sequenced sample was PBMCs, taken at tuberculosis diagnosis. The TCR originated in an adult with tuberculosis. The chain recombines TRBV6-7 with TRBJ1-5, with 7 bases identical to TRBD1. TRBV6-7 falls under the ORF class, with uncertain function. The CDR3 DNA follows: TGTGCCAGCAGTCCTAGGACAGGTCAGGTTGCTCGCCAGCCCCAGCATTTT. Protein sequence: CASSPRTGQVARQPQHF.